This TCR beta chain derives from a study of cytomegalovirus exposure and HLA in healthy donors. Study results and limitations: Information on immune exposure was restricted to one variable (CMV serostatus). Using a false discovery rate of 0.05, a later analysis showed that roughly 16,000 TCR beta sequences were associated with HLA alleles. As was reported, the classifier diagnosed cytomegalovirus status with high specificity and sensitivity. Roughly uniform depth of sequencing across donors was assumed in presence/absence analyses.

The PCR had 60 Vbeta and 13 Jbeta primers. Clones were sequenced by immunoSEQ multiplex PCR, and TCRdb holds only the in-frame ones, with some missing. The sample consists of 37,000 or so clones, about 67% of them appearing once. Notes on this clone: The antigen is not known.

The V and J ends lost 4 bases and 1 base, in that order; junction bases with no gene match: 16. CDR1 and CDR2 from the germline V gene are SGHAT and FQNNGV. This CDR3 has 18 residues. V and J are TRBV11-2 and TRBJ2-7; 7 nucleotides match TRBD1. This sequence was found in a man aged 25-40 years in good health and CMV-seronegative. Sequenced material: PBMCs. This CDR3 reads CASSSVQLGTVLSYEQYF. In nucleotides, the CDR3 is TGTGCCAGCAGCTCGGTCCAACTAGGGACAGTCTTATCCTACGAGCAGTACTTC.